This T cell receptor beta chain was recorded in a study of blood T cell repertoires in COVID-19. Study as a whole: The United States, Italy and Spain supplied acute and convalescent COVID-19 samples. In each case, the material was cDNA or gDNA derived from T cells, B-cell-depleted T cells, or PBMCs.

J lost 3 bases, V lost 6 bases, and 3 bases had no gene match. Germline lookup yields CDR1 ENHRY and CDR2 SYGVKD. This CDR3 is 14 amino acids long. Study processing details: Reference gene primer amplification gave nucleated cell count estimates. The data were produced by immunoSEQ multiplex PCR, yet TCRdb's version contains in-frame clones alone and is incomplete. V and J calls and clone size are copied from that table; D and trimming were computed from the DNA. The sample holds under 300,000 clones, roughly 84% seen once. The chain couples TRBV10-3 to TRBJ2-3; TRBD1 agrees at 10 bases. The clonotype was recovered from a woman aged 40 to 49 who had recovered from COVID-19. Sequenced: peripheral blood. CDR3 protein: CAIRRQGATDTQYF. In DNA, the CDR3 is TGTGCCATCAGGCGACAGGGGGCAACAGATACGCAGTATTTT.